A single sample gave rise to the 11 T cell receptor beta chains below, sequenced in a study of beta chain features in type 1 diabetes. Whole-study findings and limits: Across all four CD4+ subsets, people with type 1 diabetes showed modestly shorter TCRB CDR3s.

Their recognized antigens are unknown. Reverse transcribing all isolated RNA meant expressed TCRB transcripts were sequenced. Profiling relied on immunoSEQ multiplex PCR, and the TCRdb table lists in-frame clones only, not all of them. The sample has 300,000 to 400,000 clones, 8.5% to 10% seen once; the top ten hold 0.45% to 0.65%. What was sequenced was central memory CD4+ T cells from blood. The receptors were gathered from a man younger than 40 with type 1 diabetes.

The rearrangement uses TRBV5-5 and TRBJ1-2; D ambiguous. Looked up from germline, CDR1 is SGHKS and CDR2 is YYEKEE (reference sequence). The CDR3 loop spans 13 amino acids. V was clipped by 0 bases and J by 4 bases, with 7 bases between them. CDR3: CASSLEQSYGYTF. The DNA of the CDR3 is TGTGCCAGCAGCTTGGAACAGTCCTATGGCTACACCTTC.

This clone showed up just a few times. The chain links TRBV7-2 to TRBJ1-5, with a weak D call TRBD1 (6 bases). The germline V and J ends were trimmed by 0 bases and 7 bases, with 13 bases remaining between them. CDR3 length equals 15 residues. The germline CDR1 and CDR2 sequences are SGHTA and FQGNSA. CDR3 in amino acids: CASSLAGRGGQPQHF. The CDR3 DNA sequence: TGTGCCAGCAGCTTAGCGGGGAGGGGGGGACAGCCCCAGCATTTT.

The chain recombines TRBV5-1 with TRBJ1-1; D remains unclear. This CDR3 is 16 amino acids long. Per germline, CDR1 SGHRS and CDR2 YFSETQ. The V gene lost 3 bases and the J gene lost 1 base, with 16 bases spanning the gap. CDR3 sequence (DNA): TGCGCCAGCAGCTCCGGACCGCAGAGAGGGAACACTGAAGCTTTCTTT. The encoded protein is CASSSGPQRGNTEAFF.

This clone has a handful of counts. CDR3 coding DNA: TGTGCCATCAGCTTGGAAGGTGGGAACACTGAAGCTTTCTTT. Its protein product is CAISLEGGNTEAFF. The V and J genes are TRBV10-3 and TRBJ1-1; D call uncertain. The germline V gene encodes CDR1 ENHRY and CDR2 SYGVKD. This CDR3 has 14 amino acids. Trimming took 6 bases from V and 1 from J, leaving 12 bases between them.

This clone was counted between two and nine times. V usage is TRBV27 and J usage is TRBJ1-2, with 12 bases fitting TRBD1. Losses at the gene ends were 5 bases for V and 7 bases for J; bases not matched to a gene: 8. There are 15 residues in the CDR3. Germline V gene sequence: CDR1 MNHEY, CDR2 SMNVEV (reference sequence). The CDR3 reads CASSTRDRGRGGYTF. CDR3 nucleotides: TGTGCCAGCAGTACCAGGGACAGGGGGCGCGGTGGCTACACCTTC.

This clone occurred a few times. The chain joins TRBV2 to TRBJ2-1; a weak D match, TRBD2 (5 bases). V was trimmed by 7 bases and J by 0 bases, leaving 13 bases between them. CDR3 size: 15 residues. Germline CDR1 reads SNHLY; CDR2 reads FYNNEI. Here the CDR3 DNA reads TGTGCCAGCACCATGAGTGGACTCTCCTACAATGAGCAGTTCTTC. Its protein product is CASTMSGLSYNEQFF. Complete variable domain (other parts from reference TRBV2 and TRBJ2-1): EPEVTQTPSHQVTQMGQEVILRCVPISNHLYFYWYRQILGQKVEFLVSFYNNEISEKSEIFDDQFSVERPDGSNFTLKIRSTKLEDSAMYFCASTMSGLSYNEQFFGPGTRLTVL.

This clone was recorded at least ten times. The chain joins TRBV4-1 to TRBJ1-4, with TRBD1 as a possible D gene (6 bases). Germline V gene sequence: CDR1 MGHRA, CDR2 YSYEKL. The CDR3 is made up of 16 amino acids. Trimming took off 4 bases at V and 7 bases at J, with 19 bases between the two ends. The CDR3 bases are TGCGCCAGCAGCCTTTCATTACAGGGAGAGGGTGAAAAACTGTTTTTT. Translated: CASSLSLQGEGEKLFF.

This clone was counted only a few times. The chain combines TRBV28 with TRBJ2-3; D not certain. Germline V gives CDR1 MDHEN, CDR2 SYDVKM. CDR3 length equals 13 residues. V gave up 4 bases and J gave up 8 bases, with 13 bases separating them. The CDR3 protein is CASSSTKWGTQYF. CDR3 in DNA: TGTGCCAGCAGTTCGACAAAGTGGGGTACGCAGTATTTT.

The J gene is TRBJ1-4, the V gene TRBV28; 8 nucleotides align to TRBD1. Unmatched junction bases numbered 10, after V lost 8 bases and J lost 8 bases. The germline CDR1 and CDR2 sequences are MDHEN and SYDVKM. The CDR3 spans 14 residues. The CDR3 is CASGAGGRKEKLFF. The CDR3 DNA reads TGTGCCAGCGGCGCAGGGGGCAGGAAGGAAAAACTGTTTTTT.

This clone turned up a few times. The chain has TRBV4-3 and TRBJ2-1; D could derive from TRBD1 or TRBD2 (6 bases each). Germline V CDR1 and CDR2: LGHNA, YSLEER. The CDR3 runs 16 residues. Deletions cut 0 bases from V and 4 bases from J, with 13 bases between. The chain's CDR3 is CASSQDLGGLYNEQFF. CDR3 coding DNA: TGCGCCAGCAGCCAAGATTTAGGGGGGCTTTACAATGAGCAGTTCTTC.

This clone was recorded a few times. V usage is TRBV10-2 and J usage is TRBJ2-2; 12 positions agree with TRBD1. The CDR3 contains 17 residues. Losses at the gene ends were 5 bases for V and 4 bases for J; bases not matched to a gene: 8. Per the germline V gene, CDR1 is WSHSY and CDR2 is SAAADI. Here the CDR3 DNA reads TGCGCCAGCAGTTCCGGGACAGGGGGCATGGGCACCGGGGAGCTGTTTTTT. This translates into CASSSGTGGMGTGELFF.